This passage covers 2 T cell receptor beta chains from one sample sequenced in a study of identical twins. TCRdb re-called the 5' RACE reads with MiXCR, one entry per CDR3 protein. The table records fewer than 500,000 distinct CDR3 sequences, approximately 24% of them present only once. The sample was also reused in another study, on T cells expressing NK-cell markers.

Sequences were obtained from CD4+ T cells sorted from blood. Source of these receptors: a woman aged 18-29 years in good health.

This clonotype was seen a handful of times. The chain recombines TRBV6-2 or TRBV6-3 with TRBJ1-5; a possible D gene is TRBD1 (5 bases). The germline V gene has CDR1 MNHEY and CDR2 SVGEGT. There are 15 residues in the CDR3. Deletions cut 7 bases from V and 3 bases from J, with 16 bases between. The CDR3 region has the DNA TGTGCCAGCATGAAGGGGCAAGTCAACAATCAGCCCCAGCATTTT. Amino acids: CASMKGQVNNQPQHF.

This clonotype has a handful of counts. The genes are TRBV29-1 and TRBJ2-7; TRBD2 might be the D (6 bases). The germline V gene has CDR1 SQVTM and CDR2 ANQGSEA. This CDR3 contains 11 residues. The V and J ends lost 2 bases and 7 bases respectively, with 9 bases between them. This CDR3 reads CSVERGVEQYF. The CDR3 region has the DNA TGCAGCGTTGAACGCGGGGTTGAGCAGTACTTC.